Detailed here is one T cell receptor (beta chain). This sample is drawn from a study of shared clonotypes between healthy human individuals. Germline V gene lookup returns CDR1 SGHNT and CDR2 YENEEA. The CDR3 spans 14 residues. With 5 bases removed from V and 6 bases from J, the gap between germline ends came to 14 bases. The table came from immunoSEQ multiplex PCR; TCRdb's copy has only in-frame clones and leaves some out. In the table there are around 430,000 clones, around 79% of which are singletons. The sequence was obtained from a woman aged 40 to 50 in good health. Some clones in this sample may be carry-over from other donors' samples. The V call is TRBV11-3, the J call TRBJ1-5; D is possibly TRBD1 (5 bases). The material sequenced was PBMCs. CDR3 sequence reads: CASSASQGTQPQHF. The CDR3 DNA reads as TGTGCCAGCAGCGCATCGCAGGGTACTCAGCCCCAGCATTTT. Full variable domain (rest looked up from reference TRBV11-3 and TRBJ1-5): EAGVVQSPRYKIIEKKQPVAFWCNPISGHNTLYWYLQNLGQGPELLIRYENEEAVDDSQLPKDRFSAERLKGVDSTLKIQPAELGDSAVYLCASSASQGTQPQHFGDGTRLSIL.